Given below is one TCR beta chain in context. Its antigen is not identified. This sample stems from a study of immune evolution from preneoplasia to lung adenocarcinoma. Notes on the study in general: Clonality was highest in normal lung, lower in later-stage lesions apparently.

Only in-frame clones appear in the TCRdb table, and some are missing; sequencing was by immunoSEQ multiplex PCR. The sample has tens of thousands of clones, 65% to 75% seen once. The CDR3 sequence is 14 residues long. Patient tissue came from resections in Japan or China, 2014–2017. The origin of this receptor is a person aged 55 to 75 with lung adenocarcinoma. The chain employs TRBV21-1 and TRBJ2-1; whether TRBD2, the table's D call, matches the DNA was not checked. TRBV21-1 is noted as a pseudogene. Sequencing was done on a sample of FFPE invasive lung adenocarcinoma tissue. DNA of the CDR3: TGTGCCAGCACTCAGAGACTAGCGGACACCGAGCAGTTCTTC. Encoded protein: CASTQRLADTEQFF.